This T cell receptor beta chain was captured in a study of T cells in Graves' hyperthyroidism and ophthalmopathy. In the study overall: Once the initial diagnosis was made, peripheral blood was obtained before any treatment. Study findings and constraints: Most clonotypes that expanded in the thyroid above 0.001 also showed up in blood.

Germline-derived CDR1 and CDR2 are SGDLS and YYNGEE. V was clipped by 4 bases and J by 1 base, with 20 bases between them. The CDR3 is 18 amino acids. The CDR3 regions of TCR beta were amplified from RNA transcripts. The study used the HTBI primer set for a first-round RT-PCR of the TCR CDR3. Via MiXCR, TCRdb re-called the multiplex PCR reads, giving one row per CDR3 protein. The sample lists 220,000 or so distinct CDR3 sequences, about 17% occurring once. With regard to this clonotype: The antigen remains unidentified.

Sequencing was carried out using blood. This receptor was identified in a woman younger than 30 with Graves' ophthalmopathy. The chain employs TRBV9 and TRBJ2-2, with a possible D match to TRBD1 (6 bases). The CDR3 DNA is TGTGCCAGCAGCTACCCCCGGGACACCGGTCGGAACACCGGGGAGCTGTTTTTT. Encoded protein: CASSYPRDTGRNTGELFF.